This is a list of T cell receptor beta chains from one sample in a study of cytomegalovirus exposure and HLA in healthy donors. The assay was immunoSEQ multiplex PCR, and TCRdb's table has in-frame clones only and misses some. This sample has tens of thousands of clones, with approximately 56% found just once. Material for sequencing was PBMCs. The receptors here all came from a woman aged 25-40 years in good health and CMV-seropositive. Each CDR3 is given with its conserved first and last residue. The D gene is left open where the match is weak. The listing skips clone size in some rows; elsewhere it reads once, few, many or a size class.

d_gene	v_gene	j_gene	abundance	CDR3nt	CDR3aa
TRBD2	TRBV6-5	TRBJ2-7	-	TGTGCCAGCAGCGATAGCGGGGCTAGCTCCTACGAGCAGTACTTC	CASSDSGASSYEQYF
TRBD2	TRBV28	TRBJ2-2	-	TGTGCCAGCAAGACTAGCGGGGGGGCCGGTGTCGGGGAGCTGTTTTTT	CASKTSGGAGVGELFF
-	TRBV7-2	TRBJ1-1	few	TGTGCCAGCAGCTCCAGCGGGGGGCTGTTCACTGAAGCTTTCTTT	CASSSSGGLFTEAFF
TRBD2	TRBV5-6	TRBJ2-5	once	TGTGCCAGCAGCTTGCTAGCGGGGGGGCGGGAGACCCAGTACTTC	CASSLLAGGRETQYF
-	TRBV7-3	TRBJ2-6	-	TGTGCCAGCAGCCTGGCACCTGGGGCCAACGTCCTGACTTTC	CASSLAPGANVLTF
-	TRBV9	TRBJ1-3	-	TGTGCCAGCAGCGCGGGGGGGTACAGGGACACCATATATTTT	CASSAGGYRDTIYF
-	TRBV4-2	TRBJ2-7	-	TGTGCCAGCAGCCAAGAAGCGACCTCCGAGCAGTACTTC	CASSQEATSEQYF
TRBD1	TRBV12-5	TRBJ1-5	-	TGTGCTAGTGCCACACTCGGACAGGGAGGAAGTAGCAATCAGCCCCAGCATTTT	CASATLGQGGSSNQPQHF
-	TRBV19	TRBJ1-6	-	TGTGCCAGTAGTCCAGGGATCGGCTCCTATAATTCACCCCTCCACTTT	CASSPGIGSYNSPLHF
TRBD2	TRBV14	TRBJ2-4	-	TGTGCCAGCAGCACAACGGGACTAGCGGGGGGGAGCATTCAGTACTTC	CASSTTGLAGGSIQYF
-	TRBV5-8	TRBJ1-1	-	TGTGCCAGCAGCTTGGCGGGGTGGATGAACACTGAAGCTTTCTTT	CASSLAGWMNTEAFF
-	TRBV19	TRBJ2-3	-	TGTGCCAGTAGTTTAACTAGCATGGGGGCAGATACGCAGTATTTT	CASSLTSMGADTQYF
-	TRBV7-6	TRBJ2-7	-	TGTGCCAGCAGCTTAGGGGCACTGACCTACGAGCAGTGCTTC	CASSLGALTYEQCF
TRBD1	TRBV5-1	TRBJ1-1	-	TGCGCCAGCAGTTTGGGGACAGCAAACACTGAAGCTTTCTTT	CASSLGTANTEAFF
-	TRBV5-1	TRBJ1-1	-	TGCGCCAGCGTCTTAACAACAGGCGTCACTGAAGCTTTCTTT	CASVLTTGVTEAFF
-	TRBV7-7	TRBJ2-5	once	TGTGCCAGCAGTTCAAAGGGGTCCCCTCTAGAGACCCAGTACTTC	CASSSKGSPLETQYF
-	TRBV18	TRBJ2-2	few	TGTGCCAGCTCACCACTGGGGGGAGCGAACACCGGGGAGCTGTTTTTT	CASSPLGGANTGELFF
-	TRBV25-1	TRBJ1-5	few	TGTGCCAGCAGTGAACAGTATAGCAATCAGCCCCAGCATTTT	CASSEQYSNQPQHF
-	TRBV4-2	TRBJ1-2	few	TGTGCCAGCAGCCAAGAGGCCAGACAGGCGAGAACAGGCTACACCTTC	CASSQEARQARTGYTF
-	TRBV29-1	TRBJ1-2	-	TGCAGCGTTGAGAGGCAGTACTATGGCTACACCTTC	CSVERQYYGYTF
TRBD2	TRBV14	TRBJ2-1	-	TGTGCCAGCAGCCATAGGGGACTAGCAGAAGAGGATGAGCAGTTCTTC	CASSHRGLAEEDEQFF
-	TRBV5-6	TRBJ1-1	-	TGTGCCAGCAGCTTTCAGGGATGGGAGAACACTGAAGCTTTCTTT	CASSFQGWENTEAFF
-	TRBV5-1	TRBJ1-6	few	TGCGCCAGCAGCTTGGCTGCAGCCTATAATTCACCCCTCCACTTT	CASSLAAAYNSPLHF
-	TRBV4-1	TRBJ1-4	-	TGCGCCAGCAGTCAATCGGGGAACGTTGCAACTAATGAAAAACTGTTTTTT	CASSQSGNVATNEKLFF
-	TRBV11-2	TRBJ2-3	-	TGTGCCAGCAGCTTAGGAACCGGGGTGGGAGATACGCAGTATTTT	CASSLGTGVGDTQYF
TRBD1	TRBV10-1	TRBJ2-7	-	TGCGCCAGCAGTGAGGGGACAGGGGGCTACTACGAGCAGTACTTC	CASSEGTGGYYEQYF
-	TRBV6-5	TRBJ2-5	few	TGTGCCACCGCCCCTAGGGGGTCCCAAGAGACCCAGTACTTC	CATAPRGSQETQYF
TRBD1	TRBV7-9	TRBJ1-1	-	TGTGCCAGCAGCACAAATACAGGGGGCGAGAGAACTGAAGCTTTCTTT	CASSTNTGGERTEAFF